This T cell receptor (beta chain) was sequenced for a study of cytomegalovirus exposure and HLA in healthy donors. This CDR3 has 13 residues. The germline gives CDR1 MNHNS, CDR2 SASEGT. The V gene lost 5 bases and the J gene lost 7 bases, with 12 bases spanning the gap. On this clone itself: Its antigen is not identified.

Donors had nominal health at sampling but likely had unrecorded immune exposures. Findings and limits, study-wide: Later work showed greater clonal expansion in HLA-associated TCR beta chains than in equally common others. A later analysis associated 16,000 or so TCR beta sequences with HLA alleles at a 0.05 false discovery rate. Immune exposure data for these donors was limited to CMV serostatus.

PCR amplification relied on 60 Vbeta primers (plus 13 Jbeta primers). Some clones are missing from TCRdb's copy, which holds only in-frame ones; the method was immunoSEQ multiplex PCR. The data contain approximately 100,000 clones, roughly 71% of them singletons. This TCR was sampled from a middle-aged woman in good health and CMV-seronegative. V and J are TRBV6-1 and TRBJ2-1; a weak D match, TRBD1 (5 bases). The material sequenced was PBMCs. CDR3 in DNA: TGTGCCAGCAGTCTACAGGTTTGGAATGAGCAGTTCTTC. Protein: CASSLQVWNEQFF.